These 30 T cell receptor beta chains share one sample of origin, sequenced in a study of OX40 agonist ivuxolimab in advanced cancers. Libraries were built with the immunoSEQ multiplex PCR assay. In its TCRdb copy, this immuneACCESS table keeps in-frame sequences only and misses some clones. Where compared with another copy, unresolved V genes explain less than half of these, and the others have no known cause. In this sample the table shows 40,000 or so clones, approximately 87% of which occur a single time. The ten biggest clones cover roughly 40% of the sample. The sequencing used CD4+ or CD8+ T cells sorted from blood, collected in a trial of the OX40 agonist ivuxolimab. All receptors derive from an adult with an advanced solid tumor such as melanoma, head and neck, liver or kidney cancer.

The chain uses TRBV19 and TRBJ2-2; possibly TRBD1 for D (6 bases). The CDR3 runs to 14 residues. In germline, CDR1 is LNHDA, CDR2 SQIVND (reference sequence). Between the trimmed V and J ends, which lost 6 bases and 5 bases, there was a span of 13 bases. CDR3 coding DNA: TGTGCCAGTAGGAAAGCAGGGGTAACCGGGGAGCTGTTTTTT. This gives the protein CASRKAGVTGELFF.

A single count supports this clone. The chain has TRBV29-1 and TRBJ1-1, with D unclear. V lost 6 bases and J 5 bases, leaving 13 bases between the germline ends. The CDR3 spans 12 residues. Germline values: CDR1 SQVTM, CDR2 ANQGSEA. CDR3 protein: CSVQVQWTEAFF. CDR3 DNA: TGCAGCGTCCAGGTCCAGTGGACTGAAGCTTTCTTT.

The chain combines TRBV2 with TRBJ1-3; D is uncertain. Germline CDR1 and CDR2: SNHLY and FYNNEI. V lost 1 base, J lost 0 bases, and 13 bases lay in between. The CDR3 is 17 amino acids. The chain's CDR3 is CASSEVGGPYSGNTIYF. The CDR3 region has the DNA TGTGCCAGCAGTGAAGTGGGTGGACCCTACTCTGGAAACACCATATATTTT.

The CDR3 DNA reads TGCAGCGTTGTTTGGCAGGGAGACATTCAGTACTTC. It codes for CSVVWQGDIQYF. The gene calls are TRBV29-1 and TRBJ2-4; D possibly uses TRBD1 or TRBD2 (5 bases each). The CDR3 is 12 amino acids. Germline V lookup: CDR1 SQVTM, CDR2 ANQGSEA. Trimming took 4 bases from V and 8 from J, leaving 12 bases between them.

This chain links TRBV9 with TRBJ1-6; 8 bases map to TRBD1. V trimming: 4 bases; J trimming: 9 bases; junction bases outside the gene matches: 9. Germline V gives CDR1 SGDLS, CDR2 YYNGEE. The CDR3 loop spans 15 amino acids. The CDR3 here is CASSILDRDGSPLHF. In DNA, the CDR3 is TGTGCCAGCAGCATCCTGGACAGGGACGGTTCACCCCTCCACTTT.

This clone was seen a single time. In DNA, the CDR3 is TGTGCCAGCAGCCCCAAGGGGACTACCTTCACAGATACGCAGTATTTT. Translated: CASSPKGTTFTDTQYF. The rearrangement uses TRBV7-2 and TRBJ2-3, with 7 bases aligning to TRBD2. The CDR3 spans 16 residues. Germline V gene data show CDR1 as SGHTA and CDR2 as FQGNSA. The trim removed 5 bases at V and 2 bases at J, leaving 10 bases unmatched.

The chain combines TRBV7-2 with TRBJ2-3; possible D gene TRBD2, 6 bases. The CDR3 loop spans 15 amino acids. The germline V gene encodes CDR1 SGHTA and CDR2 FQGNSA. V lost 5 bases and J 2 bases, leaving 14 bases between the germline ends. This CDR3 is CASSPYGGVTDTQYF. The CDR3 region has the DNA TGTGCCAGCAGCCCGTACGGAGGGGTCACAGATACGCAGTATTTT.

A word on this clone: Other DNA sequences of this sample code for an identical CDR3. The chain recombines TRBV19 with TRBJ2-2; 11 nucleotides match TRBD2. Germline V gene data show CDR1 as LNHDA and CDR2 as SQIVND (reference sequence). Trimming took 7 bases from V and 3 from J; bases not matched to a gene: 4. This CDR3 contains 15 residues. CDR3 DNA sequence: TGTGCCAGTACCCAGACTAGCGGGGACACCGGGGAGCTGTTTTTT. Its protein product is CASTQTSGDTGELFF.

In its sample, this clone was seen once. The genes are TRBV14 and TRBJ1-1; D unresolved. V was clipped by 6 bases and J by 2 bases, with 10 bases between them. Germline lookup yields CDR1 SGHDN and CDR2 FVKESK. The CDR3 extends over 13 amino acids. As DNA, the CDR3 is TGTGCCAGCAGTCTGGACGTAAACACTGAAGCTTTCTTT. This gives the protein CASSLDVNTEAFF.

The chain joins TRBV20-1 to TRBJ2-1, with D perhaps matching TRBD2 (5 bases). The germline CDR1 and CDR2 sequences are DFQATT and SNEGSKA (reference sequence). The CDR3 loop spans 11 amino acids. Trimming pared 5 bases from V and 6 bases from J, leaving 8 bases between. This chain's CDR3 is CSADSVNEQFF. In nucleotides, the CDR3 is TGCAGTGCTGATAGCGTCAATGAGCAGTTCTTC.

The chain carries TRBV19 and TRBJ2-5; TRBD2 matches at 10 bases. CDR1 and CDR2 from the germline V gene are LNHDA and SQIVND (reference sequence). Trimming removed 5 bases from V and 6 bases from J; junction bases left unmatched: 12. CDR3 length: 16 amino acids. CDR3 in DNA: TGTGCCAGTAGTTCCGAGCGGGGGGGCAGAACGAAGACCCAGTACTTC. Protein sequence: CASSSERGGRTKTQYF.

This rearrangement joins TRBV13 to TRBJ2-1; 7 nucleotides match TRBD2. The V segment lost 5 bases and the J segment 7 bases; nucleotides outside the gene matches: 11. This CDR3 is 15 amino acids long. CDR1 is PRHDT, CDR2 FYEKMQ, per germline (reference sequence). The CDR3 DNA follows: TGTGCCAGCAGCCCTTGGGGCGGGAGTTCAAATGAGCAGTTCTTC. Translated, it gives CASSPWGGSSNEQFF.

The V gene is TRBV6-1, the J gene TRBJ1-5; a weak D match, TRBD1 (6 bases). CDR1 and CDR2 (germline): MNHNS, SASEGT. Trimming pared 3 bases from V and 7 bases from J, leaving 16 bases between. The CDR3 runs to 15 residues. Here the CDR3 DNA reads TGTGCCAGCAGTGATCAGGACAGTGCCCTGCAGCCCCAGCATTTT. Translated, it gives CASSDQDSALQPQHF.

V is TRBV7-9 and J is TRBJ1-4; 11 nucleotides line up with TRBD1. This CDR3 has 15 amino acids. Germline values: CDR1 SEHNR, CDR2 FQNEAQ (reference sequence). Trimming took 5 bases from V and 7 from J; bases not matched to a gene: 6. In DNA form, the CDR3 reads TGTGCCAGCAGCCTCGGACAGGGGGCGTTTGAAAAACTGTTTTTT. It yields the protein CASSLGQGAFEKLFF.

The chain employs TRBV5-8 and TRBJ1-2; D is unresolved. Trimming took off 6 bases at V and 4 bases at J, with 13 bases between the two ends. The CDR3 contains 13 residues. Germline V CDR1 and CDR2: SGHTS, YDEGEE. CDR3 in amino acids: CASIPGLSYGYTF. The DNA for the CDR3 is TGTGCCAGCATTCCAGGCCTTAGCTATGGCTACACCTTC.

The chain recombines TRBV4-1 with TRBJ2-5, with D possibly being TRBD1 (6 bases). CDR1 MGHRA and CDR2 YSYEKL come from the germline V gene. The CDR3 totals 15 residues. The V and J ends lost 7 bases and 1 base respectively, with 16 bases between them. The CDR3 loop reads CASNRYGTSQETQYF. CDR3 DNA: TGCGCCAGCAATAGGTACGGGACATCCCAAGAGACCCAGTACTTC.

The chain joins TRBV5-4 to TRBJ1-4, with TRBD1 identical over 9 bases. V lost 1 base, J lost 2 bases, and 3 bases stayed unmatched. This CDR3 has 16 amino acids. CDR1 and CDR2 (germline): SGHNT, YYREEE (reference sequence). CDR3 residues: CASSLRTGATNEKLFF. Here the CDR3 DNA reads TGTGCCAGCAGCTTGCGGACAGGGGCGACTAATGAAAAACTGTTTTTT.

The chain joins TRBV5-1 to TRBJ2-3; D is uncertain. V lost 8 bases and J lost 2, with 3 bases in between. The CDR3 totals 10 residues. Looked up from germline, CDR1 is SGHRS and CDR2 is YFSETQ. CDR3 region: CASFTDTQYF. Here the CDR3 DNA reads TGCGCCAGTTTCACAGATACGCAGTATTTT.

This chain connects TRBV10-2 to TRBJ1-1; D gene ambiguous. The germline V gene encodes CDR1 WSHSY and CDR2 SAAADI. The CDR3 has 13 amino acids. The V end was cut by 7 bases, the J end by 2 bases, with 11 bases between. This CDR3 reads CASNEWSNTEAFF. The DNA of the CDR3 is TGCGCCAGCAACGAGTGGTCTAACACTGAAGCTTTCTTT.

The chain employs TRBV27 and TRBJ2-3; D might be TRBD2 (5 bases). The CDR3 runs 14 residues. Germline V gene data show CDR1 as MNHEY and CDR2 as SMNVEV (reference sequence). V gave up 2 bases and J gave up 5 bases, with 11 bases separating them. The CDR3 DNA reads TGTGCCAGCAGTTTAGGACTTTCCGGAGATACGCAGTATTTT. As protein: CASSLGLSGDTQYF.

The table lists this clone with a count of one. The CDR3 region has the DNA TGTGCCAGCAGCTTACCGGGACAGGGTAGCGGCACTGAAGCTTTCTTT. The encoded protein is CASSLPGQGSGTEAFF. This rearrangement joins TRBV7-6 to TRBJ1-1; 9 nucleotides match TRBD1. Per germline, CDR1 SGHVS and CDR2 FNYEAQ. The CDR3 is made up of 16 amino acids. The V segment lost 2 bases and the J segment 4 bases; nucleotides outside the gene matches: 8. The full variable domain, its missing parts supplied by reference TRBV7-6 and TRBJ1-1, is GAGVSQSPRYKVTKRGQDVALRCDPISGHVSLYWYRQALGQGPEFLTYFNYEAQQDKSGLPNDRFSAERPEGSISTLTIQRTEQRDSAMYRCASSLPGQGSGTEAFFGQGTRLTVV.

The V gene is TRBV6-1, the J gene TRBJ1-1; D possibly corresponds to TRBD1 (5 bases). Trimming stripped 7 bases from V and 4 bases from J, with 7 bases between. There are 11 residues in the CDR3. Germline V gene lookup returns CDR1 MNHNS and CDR2 SASEGT. CDR3 sequence (DNA): TGTGCCAGCAAGGGGTTCACTGAAGCTTTCTTT. It yields the protein CASKGFTEAFF.

The gene calls are TRBV28 and TRBJ2-7, with 10 nucleotides matching TRBD1. CDR3 length: 14 residues. Germline CDR1 and CDR2: MDHEN and SYDVKM. Trimming at V came to 6 bases and at J to 5 bases, leaving 7 bases not matched to a gene. The CDR3 sequence is CASRLDRGIHEQYF. The CDR3 nucleotides are TGTGCCAGCAGGCTGGACAGGGGGATCCACGAGCAGTACTTC. Looking up the rest from reference TRBV28 and TRBJ2-7 gives the full variable domain: DVKVTQSSRYLVKRTGEKVFLECVQDMDHENMFWYRQDPGLGLRLIYFSYDVKMKEKGDIPEGYSVSREKKERFSLILESASTNQTSMYLCASRLDRGIHEQYFGPGTRLTVT.

The chain recombines TRBV19 with TRBJ2-1; D remains ambiguous. Per the germline V gene, CDR1 is LNHDA and CDR2 is SQIVND (reference sequence). The CDR3 extends over 16 amino acids. V was pared by 7 bases and J by 0 bases, with 16 bases between. The CDR3 sequence: CASIRSADSSYNEQFF. Written as DNA, the CDR3 is TGTGCCAGTATTAGGAGCGCTGATAGCTCCTACAATGAGCAGTTCTTC.

The V call is TRBV5-4, the J call TRBJ2-3; TRBD2 matches at 9 bases. This CDR3 comprises 15 residues. Germline lookup yields CDR1 SGHNT and CDR2 YYREEE (reference sequence). The V segment lost 5 bases and the J segment 1 base; nucleotides outside the gene matches: 5. The CDR3 protein is CASSIAGDGTDTQYF. CDR3 nucleotide sequence: TGTGCCAGCAGTATAGCGGGGGATGGCACAGATACGCAGTATTTT.

The CDR3 nucleotides are TGTGCCAGCAGAGGGACATCCCTTAGCAATCAGCCCCAGCATTTT. Its protein is CASRGTSLSNQPQHF. The J gene is TRBJ1-5, the V gene TRBV7-3; TRBD1 might be the D (6 bases). Trimming shortened V by 6 bases and J by 0 bases, and 12 bases separated the two germline ends. Germline CDR1 is SGHTA and CDR2 is FQGTGA. The CDR3 covers 15 residues.

This chain uses TRBV9 with TRBJ2-5, with D tentatively TRBD2 (6 bases). This CDR3 contains 16 residues. Trimming pared 4 bases from V and 2 bases from J, leaving 18 bases between. Germline CDR1 is SGDLS and CDR2 is YYNGEE. CDR3 bases: TGTGCCAGCAGCCCTCGCTATAGCGGCGTACAAGAGACCCAGTACTTC. Protein sequence: CASSPRYSGVQETQYF.

This rearrangement joins TRBV6-1 to TRBJ2-7, with a weak D call TRBD2 (6 bases). CDR1 is MNHNS, CDR2 SASEGT, per germline. The CDR3 length is 13 residues. The V and J ends lost 5 bases and 5 bases respectively, with 13 bases between them. The CDR3, as DNA: TGTGCCAGCAGTCGGGACTCCCCCCACGAGCAGTACTTC. Residues: CASSRDSPHEQYF.

V is TRBV7-2 and J is TRBJ1-2, with TRBD1 matching 9 bases. Germline loops: CDR1 SGHTA, CDR2 FQGNSA. The CDR3 runs 14 residues. V shed 5 bases, J shed 4 bases, and the junction held 5 bases outside the gene matches. CDR3 protein: CASSTTGGPYGYTF. The CDR3 DNA follows: TGTGCCAGCAGCACTACAGGGGGCCCCTATGGCTACACCTTC.

The chain recombines TRBV4-1 with TRBJ2-1, with D uncertain. The CDR3 sequence is 18 residues long. Looked up from germline, CDR1 is MGHRA and CDR2 is YSYEKL. V lost 1 base to trimming and J lost 6 bases, with 22 bases between them. The CDR3 here is CASSQVGLRNYRRNEQFF. The CDR3 nucleotides read TGCGCCAGCAGCCAAGTAGGGTTGCGAAACTACCGTCGCAATGAGCAGTTCTTC.